What follows describes a single T cell receptor (beta chain). The data stem from a study of blood T cell repertoires in COVID-19. Study-wide background: The origin of the acute and convalescent COVID-19 samples was the United States, Italy and Spain.

Germline V gene lookup returns CDR1 SGHDN and CDR2 FVKESK. V was pared by 3 bases and J by 3 bases, with 14 bases between. The CDR3 runs to 15 residues. Some clones are missing from TCRdb's copy, which holds only in-frame ones; the method was immunoSEQ multiplex PCR. The sample contains a few hundred thousand clones, roughly 90% of which appear only once. This chain links TRBV14 with TRBJ1-2, with D hard to call. This receptor was obtained from a woman under 30 who had been exposed to COVID-19. The sample consisted of PBMCs or T cells enriched from blood (not recorded which). The CDR3 sequence is CASSHAGVEHYGYTF. The CDR3 DNA is TGTGCCAGCAGCCACGCCGGAGTGGAACACTATGGCTACACCTTC.